These 11 T cell receptor beta chains were sequenced from one sample in a study of PD-L1 blockade in urothelial cancer. Assay used: immunoSEQ multiplex PCR; TCRdb lists only in-frame clones, some missing. The sample lists roughly 51,000 clones; 79% were seen once. Time point indicated: pretreatment peripheral blood. The material was PBMCs, obtained around atezolizumab (anti-PD-L1) treatment. The receptor source for this set is an older man with urothelial cancer.

This clone was observed a few times. V is TRBV18 and J is TRBJ1-1; a possible D gene is TRBD1 (6 bases). Per germline, CDR1 KGHSH and CDR2 LQKENI. V dropped 4 bases and J dropped 4 bases, with 22 bases sitting between them. The CDR3 has 17 amino acids. The CDR3 nucleotides are TGTGCCAGCTCACGGGACACTCTCCTGAAGGGGACCACTGAAGCTTTCTTT. It specifies CASSRDTLLKGTTEAFF. Full variable domain (remainder filled in from reference TRBV18 and TRBJ1-1): NAGVMQNPRHLVRRRGQEARLRCSPMKGHSHVYWYRQLPEEGLKFMVYLQKENIIDESGMPKERFSAEFPKEGPSILRIQQVVRGDSAAYFCASSRDTLLKGTTEAFFGQGTRLTVV.

The chain's CDR3 is CASSRPVMGAGTEAFF. DNA of the CDR3: TGTGCCAGCAGCCGTCCTGTTATGGGCGCCGGCACTGAAGCTTTCTTT. V usage is TRBV28 and J usage is TRBJ1-1; D not resolved. The CDR3 spans 16 residues. CDR1 and CDR2 (germline): MDHEN, SYDVKM. The germline V and J ends were trimmed by 6 bases and 4 bases, with 21 bases remaining between them.

This rearrangement joins TRBV14 to TRBJ2-3; D remains unclear. The germline V gene has CDR1 SGHDN and CDR2 FVKESK. There are 18 residues in the CDR3. The V and J ends lost 1 base and 0 bases respectively, with 17 bases between them. The CDR3 spells CASSQAGTIFLSTDTQYF. The CDR3, as DNA: TGTGCCAGCAGCCAAGCCGGCACTATATTCCTTAGCACAGATACGCAGTATTTT.

This sequence joins TRBV28 and TRBJ1-5, with D tentatively TRBD1 (6 bases). Germline CDR1 is MDHEN and CDR2 is SYDVKM. The germline V and J ends were trimmed by 4 bases and 2 bases, with 18 bases remaining between them. The CDR3 covers 17 residues. CDR3 nucleotide sequence: TGTGCCAGCAGTTCACCAGGGGCAAAGACCGGCAATCAGCCCCAGCATTTT. This encodes CASSSPGAKTGNQPQHF.

Comments on this clone: As the CDR3 is not closed by the conserved phenylalanine or tryptophan, this likely results from a read error. The limits of the CDR3 on the DNA are not certain, so only TCRdb's listed CDR3 is given. The chain joins TRBV20-1 to TRBJ1-2. Including both end residues, the CDR3 is 9 amino acids long. Germline values: CDR1 DFQATT, CDR2 SNEGSKA (reference sequence). CDR3 sequence: CSARGVASL.

This clone was seen just once. J is TRBJ2-1 and V is TRBV11-2; 11 nucleotides line up with TRBD2. The V segment lost 10 bases and the J segment 4 bases; nucleotides outside the gene matches: 6. From germline, CDR1 is SGHAT and CDR2 FQNNGV. The CDR3 totals 14 residues. CDR3 loop: CATKPSGGYNEQFF. DNA for the CDR3: TGTGCCACGAAACCTAGCGGGGGGTACAATGAGCAGTTCTTC. The full variable domain, in which reference TRBV11-2 and TRBJ2-1 provide the parts outside the CDR3, is EAGVAQSPRYKIIEKRQSVAFWCNPISGHATLYWYQQILGQGPKLLIQFQNNGVVDDSQLPKDRFSAERLKGVDSTLKIQPAKLEDSAVYLCATKPSGGYNEQFFGPGTRLTVL.

The chain links TRBV15 to TRBJ2-3; TRBD2 is a possible D gene (6 bases). Germline V gene sequence: CDR1 LNHNV, CDR2 YYDKDF (reference sequence). There are 16 residues in the CDR3. V lost 1 base and J 6 bases, leaving 17 bases between the germline ends. The CDR3 DNA reads as TGTGCCACCAGCAGAGGCACCGGGACTGGGCGCGATACGCAGTATTTT. Protein: CATSRGTGTGRDTQYF.

This rearrangement joins TRBV30 to TRBJ2-5; TRBD2 matches 7 bases. The CDR3 extends over 15 amino acids. J gave up 2 bases and V 3 bases, and 9 bases lay outside the gene matches. Germline assignment: CDR1 GTSNPN and CDR2 SVGIG (reference sequence). As DNA, the CDR3 is TGTGCCTGGAGACCCCCTCTGCGGGAGCAAGAGACCCAGTACTTC. Protein: CAWRPPLREQETQYF.

This clone was seen once. The V gene is TRBV19, the J gene TRBJ2-6; D possibly corresponds to TRBD1 (5 bases). Trimming removed 3 bases at V and 1 base at J, with 13 bases between. Looked up from germline, CDR1 is LNHDA and CDR2 is SQIVND (reference sequence). The CDR3 extends over 17 amino acids. The CDR3 is CASSMNDPGSGANVLTF. In DNA form, the CDR3 reads TGTGCCAGTAGTATGAACGACCCAGGGTCTGGGGCCAACGTCCTGACTTTC.

This clone was seen ten or more times. A junction boundary mismatches the germline segment, possibly from a read error. The chain has TRBV19 and TRBJ1-1; D is uncertain. Germline lookup yields CDR1 LNHDA and CDR2 SQIVND (reference sequence). CDR3 size: 13 residues. Written as DNA, the CDR3 is TGTGCCAGTAGTATATCCCGCAGCGGGGATCGGGTCTTT. Its protein product is CASSISRSGDRVF.

This clone was counted once. The gene calls are TRBV5-8 and TRBJ2-7; TRBD1 matches at 7 bases. The germline V gene has CDR1 SGHTS and CDR2 YDEGEE. CDR3 length: 13 amino acids. With 4 bases clipped from V and 3 bases from J, the junction kept 4 bases outside the gene matches. CDR3 DNA sequence: TGTGCCAGCAGCCCCAGGACAGGCTACGAGCAGTACTTC. Protein product: CASSPRTGYEQYF.